This T cell receptor (beta chain) was retrieved from a study of blood T cells in healthy people across ages. Study-wide findings and caveats: Comparison with aged donors showed that long-lived donors had more naive CD4+ cells and higher diversity.

Per germline, CDR1 SGHRS and CDR2 YFSETQ. The CDR3 has 14 amino acids. The ends were cut back, 2 bases at V and 11 bases at J, with 19 bases in the middle. As regards this clonotype: The antigen remains unidentified.

Primers used in a second PCR of about 6 to 11 cycles were a sample-barcoded 5' primer and a J-beta primer mix. TCRdb fed the 5' RACE reads into MiXCR, producing one record per CDR3 protein. The sample has some 550,000 distinct CDR3 sequences, around 50% seen once. Source material: blood. The chain employs TRBV5-1 and TRBJ2-5, with D perhaps TRBD2 (6 bases). The sequence was collected from a man older than 75 in good health. This CDR3 is CASSFSRERRGQYF. The CDR3 DNA follows: TGCGCCAGCAGCTTTAGTCGGGAGAGAAGAGGGCAGTACTTC.